This paragraph reports one TCR beta chain. A single record per CDR3 protein comes from TCRdb applying MiXCR to the PCR reads. Of about 100,000 distinct CDR3 sequences in the sample, under 60% were seen once. The data were taken from a study of CDR3 diversity in severe acne. Trimming took off 1 base at V and 6 bases at J, with 18 bases between the two ends. CDR1 and CDR2 from the germline V gene are SGHTA and FQGTGA. This CDR3 contains 17 residues. The chain is built from TRBV7-3 and TRBJ2-2; either TRBD1 or TRBD2 may fit D (5 bases each). Sequenced: blood. This TCR was recovered from a male donor with acne. The CDR3 loop reads CASSLRLPGPGAGELFF. The CDR3 DNA is TGTGCCAGCAGCTTAAGACTACCAGGGCCGGGCGCCGGGGAGCTGTTTTTT.